The next 27 T cell receptor beta chains were all read from a single sample in a study of TIL therapy for anti-PD-1-resistant metastatic lung cancer. Time point: pre-treatment sample, taken before nivolumab and TIL therapy. This was the immunoSEQ v3 assay. Assay used: immunoSEQ multiplex PCR; TCRdb lists only in-frame clones, some missing. The table records just under 60,000 clones, roughly 69% of them present only once. The sample was blood, taken at baseline. Receptor source: a person aged 25-80 years with non-small cell lung cancer.

The V and J genes are TRBV28 and TRBJ1-5; no reliable D call. The length of the CDR3 is 16 residues. Looked up from germline, CDR1 is MDHEN and CDR2 is SYDVKM. Trimming took off 7 bases at V and 0 bases at J, with 16 bases between the two ends. This CDR3 is CASIREADLSNQPQHF. The CDR3 DNA reads TGTGCCAGCATAAGGGAGGCAGACCTTAGCAATCAGCCCCAGCATTTT.

The chain carries TRBV6-1 and TRBJ2-7, with unresolved D. Trimming cost V 4 bases and J 4 bases, with 14 bases left between them. CDR3 length: 14 residues. Germline assignment: CDR1 MNHNS and CDR2 SASEGT. The CDR3 loop is CASSGLQSQYEQYF. CDR3 nucleotide sequence: TGTGCCAGCAGTGGCTTACAGAGCCAATACGAGCAGTACTTC.

This clone was detected a few times. The chain joins TRBV5-4 to TRBJ1-6; no firm D call. Looked up from germline, CDR1 is SGHNT and CDR2 is YYREEE (reference sequence). The CDR3 is made up of 14 amino acids. Trimming pared 4 bases from V and 8 bases from J, leaving 13 bases between. The CDR3 loop is CASSAMGLDSPLHF. The CDR3 bases are TGTGCCAGCAGCGCGATGGGGTTGGATTCACCCCTCCACTTT.

The count of this clone is one. The V call is TRBV6-5, the J call TRBJ1-2; TRBD1 is a possible D gene (6 bases). The CDR3 length is 12 residues. Trimming took off 7 bases at V and 2 bases at J, with 8 bases between the two ends. Per germline, CDR1 MNHEY and CDR2 SVGAGI. CDR3: CASKGGNYGYTF. The CDR3 DNA reads as TGTGCCAGCAAGGGGGGAAACTATGGCTACACCTTC.

The rearrangement joins TRBV5-4 to TRBJ2-3, with a weak D call TRBD2 (5 bases). V lost 2 bases, J lost 2 bases, and 12 bases lay in between. The CDR3 spans 15 residues. Germline CDR1 is SGHNT and CDR2 is YYREEE (reference sequence). The CDR3 loop reads CASSLDTRYTDTQYF. The DNA of the CDR3 is TGTGCCAGCAGCTTAGACACTAGATACACAGATACGCAGTATTTT.

The J gene is TRBJ2-1, the V gene TRBV5-1; TRBD2 matches 14 bases. Trimming removed 1 base from V and 7 bases from J; junction bases left unmatched: 1. Germline V gives CDR1 SGHRS, CDR2 YFSETQ. This CDR3 spans 15 amino acids. The CDR3 nucleotides are TGCGCCAGCAGCTTGTGGACTAGCGGGGGGAATGAGCAGTTCTTC. Its translation: CASSLWTSGGNEQFF.

The table lists this clone with a count of one. The chain carries TRBV5-1 and TRBJ2-2; D gene ambiguous. V dropped 0 bases and J dropped 5 bases, with 17 bases sitting between them. There are 17 residues in the CDR3. Germline V gene sequence: CDR1 SGHRS, CDR2 YFSETQ. Written as DNA, the CDR3 is TGCGCCAGCAGCTTGGTGGCAGCGTCAGTTTTTACCGGGGAGCTGTTTTTT. This encodes CASSLVAASVFTGELFF. Looking up the rest from reference TRBV5-1 and TRBJ2-2 gives the full variable domain: KAGVTQTPRYLIKTRGQQVTLSCSPISGHRSVSWYQQTPGQGLQFLFEYFSETQRNKGNFPGRFSGRQFSNSRSEMNVSTLELGDSALYLCASSLVAASVFTGELFFGEGSRLTVL.

J is TRBJ1-2 and V is TRBV5-1, with 8 bases matching TRBD1. Germline V gives CDR1 SGHRS, CDR2 YFSETQ. The CDR3 is 13 amino acids. The ends lost 4 bases at V and 7 bases at J; junction bases unmatched: 6. In DNA, the CDR3 is TGCGCCAGCAGCATCGACAGGGGAGCTGGCTACACCTTC. Amino acid sequence: CASSIDRGAGYTF.

The chain couples TRBV5-6 to TRBJ2-3; no clear D. The germline V gene encodes CDR1 SGHDT and CDR2 YYEEEE. V was clipped by 5 bases and J by 2 bases, with 6 bases between them. The CDR3 consists of 12 residues. This chain's CDR3 is CASSFFTDTQYF. In nucleotides, the CDR3 is TGTGCCAGCAGTTTCTTCACAGATACGCAGTATTTT.

The rearrangement links TRBV10-3 to TRBJ1-4; TRBD1 matches at 10 bases. Per the germline V gene, CDR1 is ENHRY and CDR2 is SYGVKD. V trimming: 6 bases; J trimming: 4 bases; junction bases outside the gene matches: 5. CDR3 length: 15 amino acids. The chain's CDR3 is CAISDRGRSNEKLFF. Written as DNA, the CDR3 is TGTGCCATCAGCGACAGGGGGCGCAGTAATGAAAAACTGTTTTTT.

This chain links TRBV14 with TRBJ1-2; 8 nucleotides align to TRBD1. Germline CDR1 and CDR2: SGHDN and FVKESK. The CDR3 covers 15 residues. Losses at the gene ends were 3 bases for V and 6 bases for J; bases not matched to a gene: 9. The CDR3 sequence is CASSHQQGARDGYTF. CDR3 sequence (DNA): TGTGCCAGCAGCCATCAGCAGGGGGCTCGGGATGGCTACACCTTC. The variable domain in full, completed from reference TRBV14 and TRBJ1-2, reads EAGVTQFPSHSVIEKGQTVTLRCDPISGHDNLYWYRRVMGKEIKFLLHFVKESKQDESGMPNNRFLAERTGGTYSTLKVQPAELEDSGVYFCASSHQQGARDGYTFGSGTRLTVV.

The V gene is TRBV4-1, the J gene TRBJ1-3; D perhaps matches TRBD1 (6 bases). Trimming took off 1 base at V and 5 bases at J, with 18 bases between the two ends. CDR3 length: 17 residues. Germline loops: CDR1 MGHRA, CDR2 YSYEKL. The CDR3 protein is CASSQVGLGQGRNTIYF. The CDR3 DNA follows: TGCGCCAGCAGCCAAGTAGGATTGGGGCAGGGGAGAAACACCATATATTTT.

The chain combines TRBV27 with TRBJ1-4, with D unclear. The V end was cut by 4 bases, the J end by 8 bases, with 11 bases between. The CDR3 runs to 13 residues. CDR1 is MNHEY, CDR2 SMNVEV, per germline (reference sequence). The CDR3 here is CASSSRRGEKLFF. As DNA, the CDR3 is TGTGCCAGCAGTTCTAGGAGAGGGGAAAAACTGTTTTTT.

This chain joins TRBV7-2 and TRBJ2-1; TRBD2 agrees at 13 bases. J was trimmed by 9 bases and V by 3 bases; bases with no gene match: 5. The length of the CDR3 is 15 residues. Germline CDR1 reads SGHTA; CDR2 reads FQGNSA. The CDR3 nucleotides are TGTGCCAGCAGCTTGTGGACTAGCGGGAGTTTTGAGCAGTTCTTC. As protein: CASSLWTSGSFEQFF.

The rearrangement links TRBV2 to TRBJ2-2; tentative D call: TRBD1 (8 bases). This CDR3 spans 16 amino acids. Trimming took 6 bases from V and 0 from J, leaving 14 bases between them. Germline V gene lookup returns CDR1 SNHLY and CDR2 FYNNEI. The CDR3 nucleotides are TGTGCCAGCAGCCCGGGGGGACAGGCGAACACCGGGGAGCTGTTTTTT. Protein product: CASSPGGQANTGELFF.

The chain employs TRBV7-8 and TRBJ2-7; TRBD1 matches 7 bases. This CDR3 comprises 15 residues. Germline-derived CDR1 and CDR2 are SGHVS and FQNEAQ. With 6 bases clipped from V and 3 bases from J, the junction kept 11 bases outside the gene matches. The CDR3 DNA reads as TGTGCCAGCAGAAGGACGACAGGGACATTCTACGAGCAGTACTTC. It is translated as CASRRTTGTFYEQYF.

The rearrangement links TRBV5-6 to TRBJ2-7; the D is unclear. Per germline, CDR1 SGHDT and CDR2 YYEEEE. With 0 bases removed from V and 5 bases from J, the gap between germline ends came to 12 bases. This CDR3 is built from 14 residues. CDR3 DNA sequence: TGTGCCAGCAGCTTGGTGGCCGGCGGCCACGAGCAGTACTTC. It translates to CASSLVAGGHEQYF. Full variable domain (rest looked up from reference TRBV5-6 and TRBJ2-7): DAGVTQSPTHLIKTRGQQVTLRCSPKSGHDTVSWYQQALGQGPQFIFQYYEEEERQRGNFPDRFSGHQFPNYSSELNVNALLLGDSALYLCASSLVAGGHEQYFGPGTRLTVT.

J is TRBJ2-5 and V is TRBV5-1, with 10 bases fitting TRBD2. Germline lookup yields CDR1 SGHRS and CDR2 YFSETQ. The CDR3 is 16 residues long. V shed 0 bases, J shed 2 bases, and the junction held 4 bases outside the gene matches. CDR3: CASSLDLAGVQETQYF. In DNA form, the CDR3 reads TGCGCCAGCAGCTTGGACCTAGCGGGGGTTCAAGAGACCCAGTACTTC.

This clone was picked up a small number of times. The chain employs TRBV5-1 and TRBJ1-6, with 7 bases identical to TRBD1. The germline CDR1 and CDR2 sequences are SGHRS and YFSETQ. The V gene end was trimmed by 6 bases and the J gene end by 8 bases; junction bases not matched to a gene: 11. The CDR3 extends over 15 amino acids. The CDR3 nucleotides are TGCGCCAGCAATTTAATGGGGACAGACGATTCACCCCTCCACTTT. Encoded protein: CASNLMGTDDSPLHF. The full variable domain, its missing parts supplied by reference TRBV5-1 and TRBJ1-6, is KAGVTQTPRYLIKTRGQQVTLSCSPISGHRSVSWYQQTPGQGLQFLFEYFSETQRNKGNFPGRFSGRQFSNSRSEMNVSTLELGDSALYLCASNLMGTDDSPLHFGNGTRLTVT.

This chain connects TRBV6-5 to TRBJ1-2; 8 bases fit TRBD1. The CDR3 covers 12 residues. Germline CDR1 is MNHEY and CDR2 is SVGAGI. J was trimmed by 7 bases and V by 6 bases; bases with no gene match: 4. Written as DNA, the CDR3 is TGTGCCAGCAGACGGACAGGGTCTGGCTACACCTTC. It encodes CASRRTGSGYTF.

This chain links TRBV28 with TRBJ1-2, with D unresolved. The CDR3 runs to 11 residues. Per germline, CDR1 MDHEN and CDR2 SYDVKM. The ends were cut back, 7 bases at V and 3 bases at J, with 6 bases in the middle. CDR3 coding DNA: TGTGCCAGCACAAAGTACTATGGCTACACCTTC. Translating it yields CASTKYYGYTF.

This clone has only a few counts. The chain combines TRBV6-6 with TRBJ1-5, with D perhaps TRBD1 (5 bases). Germline assignment: CDR1 MNHNY and CDR2 SVGAGI (reference sequence). V gave up 2 bases and J gave up 6 bases, with 8 bases separating them. The CDR3 sequence is 13 residues long. CDR3 residues: CASSYRGGQPQHF. The DNA of the CDR3 is TGTGCCAGCAGTTACAGGGGCGGTCAGCCCCAGCATTTT.

The V call is TRBV11-3, the J call TRBJ2-1; D is uncertain. The germline V and J ends were trimmed by 0 bases and 2 bases, with 2 bases remaining between them. This CDR3 is 13 amino acids long. CDR1 and CDR2 from the germline V gene are SGHNT and YENEEA. CDR3: CASSLEPYNEQFF. The CDR3 nucleotides read TGTGCCAGCAGCTTAGAACCCTACAATGAGCAGTTCTTC.

The chain recombines TRBV18 with TRBJ2-2; possibly TRBD1 for D (6 bases). Germline V CDR1 and CDR2: KGHSH, LQKENI. There are 15 residues in the CDR3. The germline V and J ends were trimmed by 1 base and 4 bases, with 10 bases remaining between them. In nucleotides, the CDR3 is TGTGCCAGCTCACCACTGACAGGTGGCACCGGGGAGCTGTTTTTT. Translation: CASSPLTGGTGELFF.

This clone was observed a few times. This chain uses TRBV15 with TRBJ2-2; 7 positions agree with TRBD2. Germline V lookup: CDR1 LNHNV, CDR2 YYDKDF (reference sequence). The CDR3 loop spans 15 amino acids. V trimming: 1 base; J trimming: 5 bases; junction bases outside the gene matches: 4. CDR3: CATSRARLATGELFF. CDR3 DNA: TGTGCCACCAGCAGAGCCCGACTAGCAACCGGGGAGCTGTTTTTT.

The genes are TRBV18 and TRBJ1-2; 8 bases line up with TRBD1. The J segment lost 2 bases and the V segment lost 0 bases, leaving 5 bases of the junction unmatched. The CDR3 loop spans 16 amino acids. Germline V gene lookup returns CDR1 KGHSH and CDR2 LQKENI. The CDR3 DNA sequence: TGTGCCAGCTCACCACCCTCCCGGGACAGGAACTATGGCTACACCTTC. It codes for CASSPPSRDRNYGYTF.

The CDR3 region has the DNA TGTGCCAGCAGCGAGGGACAGCCAACCTACAATGAGCAGTTCTTC. Translation: CASSEGQPTYNEQFF. The chain couples TRBV6-6 to TRBJ2-1; 7 bases are shared with TRBD1. CDR1 MNHNY and CDR2 SVGAGI come from the germline V gene (reference sequence). This CDR3 comprises 15 residues. The V and J ends lost 6 bases and 2 bases, in that order; junction bases with no gene match: 7.